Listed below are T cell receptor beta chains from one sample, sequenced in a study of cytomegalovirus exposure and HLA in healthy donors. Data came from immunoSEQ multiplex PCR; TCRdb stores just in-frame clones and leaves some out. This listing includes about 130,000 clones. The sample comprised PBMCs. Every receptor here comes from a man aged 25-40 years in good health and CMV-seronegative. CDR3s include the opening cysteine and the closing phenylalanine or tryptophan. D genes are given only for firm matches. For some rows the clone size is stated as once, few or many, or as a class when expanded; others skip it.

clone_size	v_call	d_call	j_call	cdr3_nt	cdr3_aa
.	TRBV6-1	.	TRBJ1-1	TGTGCCAGCAGGGAACCGGGACACCCGAACACTGAAGCTTTCTTT	CASREPGHPNTEAFF
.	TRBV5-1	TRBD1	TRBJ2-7	TGCGCCAGCAGCCAGACGACAGGGATATTCTACGAGCAGTACTTC	CASSQTTGIFYEQYF
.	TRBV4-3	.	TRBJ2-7	TGCGCCAGCAGCCTGGGGTCCGGGACACTCTACGAGCAGTACTTC	CASSLGSGTLYEQYF
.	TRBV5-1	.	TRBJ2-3	TGCGCCAGCAGCCCATCGTTCGATACCGTTCCCAGGGGAGATACGCAGTATTTT	CASSPSFDTVPRGDTQYF
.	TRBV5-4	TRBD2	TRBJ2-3	TGTGCCAGCAGTTCGAGACTAGCGGGCGTCACAGATACGCAGTATTTT	CASSSRLAGVTDTQYF
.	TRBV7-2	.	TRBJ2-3	TGTGCCAGCAGTTCAGGGTACGTCACAGATACGCAGTATTTT	CASSSGYVTDTQYF
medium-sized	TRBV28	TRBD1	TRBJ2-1	TGTGCCAGCAGTTCCCTCTCTCGACAGGGGGCCTACAATGAGCAGTTCTTC	CASSSLSRQGAYNEQFF
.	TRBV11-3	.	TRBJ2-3	TGTGCCAGCAGCCCAGGGGATGGGGCACACACAGATACGCAGTATTTT	CASSPGDGAHTDTQYF
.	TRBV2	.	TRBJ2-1	TGTGCCAGCAGTGATATTTACAGGGACAATGAGCAGTTCTTC	CASSDIYRDNEQFF
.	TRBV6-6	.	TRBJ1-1	TGTGCCAGCAGGAGCCTATTCCTGAACACTGAAGCTTTCTTT	CASRSLFLNTEAFF
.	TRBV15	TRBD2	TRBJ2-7	TGTGCCACCAGCAGAGATTATGGGGGACTAGGCTCGCTTTTGGGGCAGTACTTC	CATSRDYGGLGSLLGQYF
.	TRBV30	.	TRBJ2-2	TGTGCCTGGAGCCCCAGGGGGGACGGGGAGCTGTTTTTT	CAWSPRGDGELFF
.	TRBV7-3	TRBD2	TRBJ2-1	TGTGCCAGCAGCTTAACGGGGGGACTAGTGCGAAATGAGCAGTTCTTC	CASSLTGGLVRNEQFF
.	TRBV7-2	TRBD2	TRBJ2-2	TGTGCCAGCAGTCTCGGCGGGAGAGGGGCCGGGGAGCTGTTTTTT	CASSLGGRGAGELFF
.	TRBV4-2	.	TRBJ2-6	TGTGCCAGCACTCCCGGGTTCTCTGGGGCCAACGTCCTGACTTTC	CASTPGFSGANVLTF
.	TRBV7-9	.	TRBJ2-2	TGTGCCAGCAGCGCGGACTTTCTGAACACCGGGGAGCTGTTTTTT	CASSADFLNTGELFF
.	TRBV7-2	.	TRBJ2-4	TGTGCCAGCAGCTTCAGACCTCCCGGGCGGAGGGAAAACATTCAGTACTTC	CASSFRPPGRRENIQYF
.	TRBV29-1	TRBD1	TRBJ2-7	TGCAGCGTTAAGAGGGACAGCTACGAGCAGTACTTC	CSVKRDSYEQYF
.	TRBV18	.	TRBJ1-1	TGTGCCAGCTCACCAAGAACGACGGAGAAAGCTTTCTTT	CASSPRTTEKAFF
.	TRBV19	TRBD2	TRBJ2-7	TGTGCCAGTACTACTAGCGGGAGCCCCTCTGACGAGCAGTACTTC	CASTTSGSPSDEQYF
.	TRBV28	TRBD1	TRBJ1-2	TGTGCCAGCAGTACCCGACAGGGGGCTGTCTATGGCTACACCTTC	CASSTRQGAVYGYTF
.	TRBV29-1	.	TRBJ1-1	TGCAGCTCCTCAATGGGAGGGGGGGCGGAAGCTTTCTTT	CSSSMGGGAEAFF
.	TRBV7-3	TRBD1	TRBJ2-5	TGTGCCAGCAGCCGACAGGGGGCGGTCCAAGAGACCCAGTACTTC	CASSRQGAVQETQYF
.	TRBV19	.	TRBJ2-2	TGTGCCAGTACTGTCAGGGTAGATAGCGGGGAGCTGTTTTTT	CASTVRVDSGELFF
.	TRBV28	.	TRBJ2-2	TGTGCCAGCAGTTACTGGGGGGAGCTGTTTTTT	CASSYWGELFF
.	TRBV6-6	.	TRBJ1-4	TGTGCCAGCAGTTCTACAGGGTTGGGTGAAAAACTGTTTTTT	CASSSTGLGEKLFF
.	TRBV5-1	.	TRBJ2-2	TGCGCCAGCAGCTTGACAGATCCGAACACCGGGGAGCTGTTTTTT	CASSLTDPNTGELFF
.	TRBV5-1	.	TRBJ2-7	TGCGCCAGCAGCTTGGAAGAGATATCCTACGAGCAGTACTTC	CASSLEEISYEQYF
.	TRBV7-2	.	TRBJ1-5	TGTGCCAGCAGCTTCGAGGTTAATCAGCCCCAGCATTTT	CASSFEVNQPQHF
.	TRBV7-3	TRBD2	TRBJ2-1	TGTGCCAGCAGCTTCCTGAGCGGGAGGTACAATGAGCAGTTCTTC	CASSFLSGRYNEQFF